These 2 T cell receptor beta chains share one sample of origin, sequenced in a study of cytotoxic CD8 clonotypes in ibrutinib-treated CLL. TCRdb's copy holds only in-frame clones and misses some; the assay was immunoSEQ multiplex PCR. The sample holds 300,000 to 400,000 clones, over 55% seen once. The input for sequencing was PBMCs, taken after 36 months of ibrutinib treatment. The receptor source for this set is a human donor with chronic lymphocytic leukemia.

The chain uses TRBV28 and TRBJ2-1, with a weak D call TRBD2 (5 bases). The V gene's germline CDR1 is MDHEN and CDR2 SYDVKM. Trimming left V 4 bases short and J 4 bases short, with 11 bases between. The CDR3 has 14 residues. CDR3 loop: CASSSGRAYNEQFF. CDR3 nucleotides: TGTGCCAGCAGTTCCGGGCGGGCATACAATGAGCAGTTCTTC.

The J gene is TRBJ2-7, the V gene TRBV19; no reliable D call. This CDR3 comprises 12 residues. V lost 7 bases and J 2 bases, leaving 9 bases between the germline ends. Germline V lookup: CDR1 LNHDA, CDR2 SQIVND (reference sequence). CDR3 region: CASMGQTYEQYF. Here the CDR3 DNA reads TGTGCCAGTATGGGCCAAACCTACGAGCAGTACTTC.